This T cell receptor beta chain was sequenced for a study of blood T cell repertoires in COVID-19. Study-wide context: Acute and convalescent COVID-19 specimens originated in the United States, Italy and Spain. The analysed material was cDNA or gDNA that came from T cells, B-cell-depleted T cells, or PBMCs.

Germline CDR1 MNHEY, CDR2 SMNVEV (reference sequence). With 6 bases removed from V and 0 bases from J, the gap between germline ends came to 19 bases. The CDR3 runs 17 residues. Study processing details: Reference gene primers were amplified, and this amplification served to estimate nucleated cell counts. Sequencing was performed with immunoSEQ multiplex PCR; in TCRdb, only in-frame clones are kept and a portion is missing. Clone size and V and J calls were adopted from that table, with D and trimming inferred from the DNA. The sample yields 180,000 or so clones, 65% to 90% seen once. The genes are TRBV27 and TRBJ2-3; D possibly corresponds to TRBD1 (5 bases). Sequencing was performed on peripheral blood. The TCR comes from a man aged 55 to 70 with acute or convalescent COVID-19. CDR3 sequence (DNA): TGTGCCAGCAGGGACACCGCCCTTCTGTTTAGCACAGATACGCAGTATTTT. It codes for CASRDTALLFSTDTQYF.